The 5 T cell receptor beta chains given below trace back to one sample, sequenced in a study of blood T cell repertoires in COVID-19. Clones were sequenced by immunoSEQ multiplex PCR, and TCRdb holds only the in-frame ones, with some missing. The data show about 46,000 clones, 88% seen once. Sequenced: peripheral blood. The source of these receptors is a man aged 50-60 years with acute or convalescent COVID-19.

The chain joins TRBV30 to TRBJ2-3; D is possibly TRBD2 (5 bases). This CDR3 spans 15 amino acids. Trimming removed 0 bases at V and 4 bases at J, with 14 bases between. Germline CDR1 reads GTSNPN; CDR2 reads SVGIG (reference sequence). The CDR3 loop reads CAWSVGLAGADTQYF. The CDR3 DNA is TGTGCCTGGAGTGTAGGGCTAGCAGGTGCAGATACGCAGTATTTT.

The chain uses TRBV28 and TRBJ1-5; TRBD1 matches 7 bases. The V gene end was trimmed by 7 bases and the J gene end by 2 bases; junction bases not matched to a gene: 8. The CDR3 totals 15 residues. Per germline, CDR1 MDHEN and CDR2 SYDVKM. CDR3 protein: CASNTLTGGNQPQHF. In DNA, the CDR3 is TGTGCCAGCAACACCCTTACAGGGGGCAATCAGCCCCAGCATTTT.

The chain employs TRBV15 and TRBJ1-5, with TRBD1 matching over 7 bases. CDR1 is LNHNV and CDR2 is YYDKDF in the germline V gene (reference sequence). The ends lost 5 bases at V and 0 bases at J; junction bases unmatched: 7. The CDR3 length is 16 residues. As DNA, the CDR3 is TGTGCCACCAGCGGATGGGGGACAGATAGCAATCAGCCCCAGCATTTT. Amino acid sequence: CATSGWGTDSNQPQHF.

The V and J genes are TRBV19 and TRBJ1-1; D unclear. V was pared by 3 bases and J by 5 bases, with 16 bases between. Germline V lookup: CDR1 LNHDA, CDR2 SQIVND (reference sequence). The CDR3 has 15 residues. This CDR3 is CASSISYGGWTEAFF. CDR3 coding DNA: TGTGCCAGTAGTATTTCGTACGGAGGGTGGACTGAAGCTTTCTTT.

The J gene is TRBJ2-7, the V gene TRBV7-9, with 11 bases that match TRBD2. Germline V gives CDR1 SEHNR, CDR2 FQNEAQ (reference sequence). CDR3 length: 17 amino acids. J was trimmed by 2 bases and V by 4 bases; bases with no gene match: 10. The CDR3 is CASSSLLAGGPPYEQYF. The CDR3 DNA is TGTGCCAGCAGCTCTTTATTAGCGGGAGGGCCACCCTACGAGCAGTACTTC.